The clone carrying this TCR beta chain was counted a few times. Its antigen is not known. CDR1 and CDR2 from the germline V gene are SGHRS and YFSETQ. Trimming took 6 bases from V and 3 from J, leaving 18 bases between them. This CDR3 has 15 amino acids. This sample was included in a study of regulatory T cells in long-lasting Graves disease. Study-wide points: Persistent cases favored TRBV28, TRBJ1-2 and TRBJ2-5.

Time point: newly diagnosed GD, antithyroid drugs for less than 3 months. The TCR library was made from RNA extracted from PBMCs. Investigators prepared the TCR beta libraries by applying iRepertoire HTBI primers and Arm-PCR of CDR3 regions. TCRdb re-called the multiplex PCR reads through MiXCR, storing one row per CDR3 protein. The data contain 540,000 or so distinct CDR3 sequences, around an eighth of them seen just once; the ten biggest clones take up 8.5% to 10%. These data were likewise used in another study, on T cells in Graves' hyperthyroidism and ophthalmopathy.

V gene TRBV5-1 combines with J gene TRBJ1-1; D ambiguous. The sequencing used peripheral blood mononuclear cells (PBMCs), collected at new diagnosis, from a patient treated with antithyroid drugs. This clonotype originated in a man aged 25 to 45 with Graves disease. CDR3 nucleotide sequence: TGCGCCAGCACCATGACCCAGACCGGGGACACTGAAGCTTTCTTT. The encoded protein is CASTMTQTGDTEAFF.